This entry describes one T cell receptor (beta chain). Its antigen is unknown. This CDR3 fails to terminate in the conserved phenylalanine or tryptophan, so it likely reflects a read error. Per germline, CDR1 KGHSH and CDR2 LQKENI. V dropped 6 bases and J dropped 3; count of bases not matched to a gene: 12. This CDR3 spans 16 amino acids. The sample belongs to a study of cytomegalovirus exposure and HLA in healthy donors. Study overall: Early release data held around 82 million unique TCRs from HLA-typed donors.

Researchers ran the PCR with 60 Vbeta and 13 Jbeta primers. The method was immunoSEQ multiplex PCR; TCRdb's version includes in-frame clones alone and lacks a portion of them. The repertoire holds nearly 70,000 clones, with roughly 71% as singletons. General observations from the study: A previous analysis found most TCR beta V segments productive roughly 87% or roughly 30% of the time.

The sequencing input was PBMCs. The V gene is TRBV18, the J gene TRBJ1-1; 8 bases are a match to TRBD1. The sequence was collected from an older woman in good health and CMV-seropositive. CDR3 in amino acids: CASSRTAQGADTEAFV. In DNA form, the CDR3 reads TGTGCCAGCTCTCGTACCGCTCAGGGGGCGGACACTGAAGCTTTCGTT.